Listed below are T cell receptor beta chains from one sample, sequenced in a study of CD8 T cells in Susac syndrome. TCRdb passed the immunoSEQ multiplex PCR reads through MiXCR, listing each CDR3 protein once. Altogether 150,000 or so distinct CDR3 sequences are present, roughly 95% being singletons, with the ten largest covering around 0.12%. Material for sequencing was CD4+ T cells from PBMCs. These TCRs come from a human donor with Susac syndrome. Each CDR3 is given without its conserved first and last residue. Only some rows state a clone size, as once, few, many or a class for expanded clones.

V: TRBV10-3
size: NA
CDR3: AIPRGAQEYHSGELF

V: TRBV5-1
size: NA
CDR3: ASSFGQSQRTQY

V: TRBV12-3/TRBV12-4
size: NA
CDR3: ASSLLHRNIQY

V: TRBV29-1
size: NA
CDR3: SVGGQMNTEAF

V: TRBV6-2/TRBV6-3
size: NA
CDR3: ASSETGGGQQPQH

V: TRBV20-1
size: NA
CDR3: SAFEPGQGYEQY

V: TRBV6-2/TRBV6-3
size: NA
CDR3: ASSYSKYRAERETQY

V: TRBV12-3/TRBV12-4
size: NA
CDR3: ASRRGQNIYEQY

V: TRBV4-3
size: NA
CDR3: ASSRGGTSGTETQY

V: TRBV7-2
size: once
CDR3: ASSRVVEGSEQF

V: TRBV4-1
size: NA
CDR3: ASSQESIAGNTIY